A selection of T cell receptor beta chains follows, all from one sample in a study of regulatory T cells in long-lasting Graves disease. TCRdb used MiXCR to reprocess the multiplex PCR reads, holding one entry per CDR3 protein. The data contain approximately 690,000 distinct CDR3 sequences, about 32% of them singletons. The specimen comprised peripheral blood mononuclear cells (PBMCs), sampled when the disease was refractory, from a patient treated with antithyroid drugs. The receptors here all came from a female donor with Graves disease. Each CDR3 is given with its conserved first and last residue. The D gene is left open where the match is weak. Size values are once, few and many counts, or a class for expanded clones, and some rows have none.

J gene | clone size | V gene | D gene | CDR3 DNA | CDR3 protein
TRBJ1-2 | - | TRBV20-1 | TRBD1 | TGCAGTGCTAGGGACAGGGGTAAAATAAAAAATGGCTACACCTTC | CSARDRGKIKNGYTF
TRBJ2-7 | - | TRBV6-2/TRBV6-3 | TRBD1 | TGTGCCAGCAGTTACTCCCCCGGGACAGGGGGCGAGGAAAGAACCTACGAGCAGTACTTC | CASSYSPGTGGEERTYEQYF
TRBJ1-5 | - | TRBV20-1 | - | TGCAGTGCTAGAAGCCTCTATAGCAATCGGCCCCAGCATTTT | CSARSLYSNRPQHF
TRBJ1-1 | many | TRBV27 | - | TGTGCCAGCAGACCGCCCGGTCACGGGGTAGATTTCTTT | CASRPPGHGVDFF
TRBJ2-1 | - | TRBV29-1 | TRBD2 | TGCAGCGTTCCGACTAGCGGGAGATCCTACAATGAGCAGTTCTTC | CSVPTSGRSYNEQFF
TRBJ1-2 | - | TRBV3-1 | - | TGTGCCAGCAGCCAAGATCGGACAGATAGATATGGCTACACCTTC | CASSQDRTDRYGYTF
TRBJ2-5 | - | TRBV4-1 | TRBD1 | TGCGCCAGCAGCCAAGAATACCGGGACAGGGGGCTCCAAGAGACCCAGTACTTC | CASSQEYRDRGLQETQYF
TRBJ2-7 | few | TRBV13 | TRBD2 | TGTGCCAGCAGCCCGCGGACTAGCGGAAATTCCTACGAGCAGTACTTC | CASSPRTSGNSYEQYF
TRBJ2-7 | - | TRBV5-1 | - | TGCGCCAGCAGCCTCCGGACCCTGAAGGGAGAGCAGTACTTC | CASSLRTLKGEQYF
TRBJ2-5 | few | TRBV11-2 | - | TGTGCCAGCAGCTTAGATTACGGACAAGAGACCCAGTACTTC | CASSLDYGQETQYF
TRBJ2-2 | once | TRBV12-5 | TRBD2 | TGTGCTAGTGGCTCCCCAGGACTAGAACTTGTCACCGGGGAGCTGTTTTTT | CASGSPGLELVTGELFF
TRBJ2-5 | - | TRBV29-1 | TRBD2 | TGCAGCGCGAGACTAGCGGCTCACCAGACCCAGTACTTC | CSARLAAHQTQYF
TRBJ1-4 | - | TRBV4-1 | TRBD1 | TGCGCCAGCAGCCAGACAGGGGAGGCTAATGAAAAACTGTTTTTT | CASSQTGEANEKLFF
TRBJ1-2 | - | TRBV10-3 | - | TGTGCCATCAGTATCACGGACAGACCGTATGGCTACACCTTC | CAISITDRPYGYTF
TRBJ1-5 | - | TRBV5-6 | TRBD1 | TGTGCCAGCAGCTTGACCCCTCCAGACCACAGGGGAGGCAATCAGCCCCAGCATTTT | CASSLTPPDHRGGNQPQHF
TRBJ1-1 | few | TRBV11-1 | - | TGTGCCAGCAGCTTAACGGGGTTTTACGAGACGGTCTTT | CASSLTGFYETVF
TRBJ1-5 | - | TRBV28 | - | TGTGCCAGCAGTTATCAAGTGATTCGCCAGCCCCGGCATTTT | CASSYQVIRQPRHF
TRBJ2-7 | - | TRBV3-1 | - | TGTGCCAGCAGCCAAGATTTCGGACTAAACGAGCAGTACTTC | CASSQDFGLNEQYF
TRBJ1-2 | many | TRBV20-1 | TRBD1 | TGCAGTGTTCCGGGACAGGGGAACTATGGCTACACCTTC | CSVPGQGNYGYTF
TRBJ1-5 | many | TRBV28 | - | TGTGCCAGCAGGCATCCATCGGGATCCAATCAGCCCCAGCATTTT | CASRHPSGSNQPQHF
TRBJ1-3 | few | TRBV5-1 | - | TGCGCCAGCAGCTTGGGAGTTCTCTCTGGAAACACCATATATTTT | CASSLGVLSGNTIYF
TRBJ1-5 | few | TRBV12-3/TRBV12-4 | - | TGTGCCAGCAGCTTTCTCCGGGACAGCAATCAGCCCCAGCATTTT | CASSFLRDSNQPQHF
TRBJ2-1 | once | TRBV19 | TRBD2 | TGTGCCAGTAGTATAGGTGCTAGCGGCCTTGGGAATGAGCAGTCCTTC | CASSIGASGLGNEQSF
TRBJ1-5 | few | TRBV7-2 | - | TGTGCCAGCAGCCAAGACAGCTTCAATCAGCCCCAGCATTTT | CASSQDSFNQPQHF
TRBJ1-2 | many | TRBV28 | TRBD1 | TGTGCCAGCAGACCTACAGGGGGTAGCTACTATGGCTACACCTTC | CASRPTGGSYYGYTF
TRBJ2-2 | many | TRBV12-3/TRBV12-4 | - | TGTGCCAGCACCGAGGTCCTTCTCATTTCCACCGGGGAGCTGTTTTTT | CASTEVLLISTGELFF
TRBJ2-5 | many | TRBV11-2 | TRBD2 | TGTGCCAGCAGCTCCGGGACTAGCGGGTACCAAGAGACCCAGTACTTC | CASSSGTSGYQETQYF
TRBJ2-1 | - | TRBV28 | TRBD2 | TGTGCCAGCAGTTTAGGACTAGCGGGAGGGCCTTACGGTGAGCAGTTCTTC | CASSLGLAGGPYGEQFF